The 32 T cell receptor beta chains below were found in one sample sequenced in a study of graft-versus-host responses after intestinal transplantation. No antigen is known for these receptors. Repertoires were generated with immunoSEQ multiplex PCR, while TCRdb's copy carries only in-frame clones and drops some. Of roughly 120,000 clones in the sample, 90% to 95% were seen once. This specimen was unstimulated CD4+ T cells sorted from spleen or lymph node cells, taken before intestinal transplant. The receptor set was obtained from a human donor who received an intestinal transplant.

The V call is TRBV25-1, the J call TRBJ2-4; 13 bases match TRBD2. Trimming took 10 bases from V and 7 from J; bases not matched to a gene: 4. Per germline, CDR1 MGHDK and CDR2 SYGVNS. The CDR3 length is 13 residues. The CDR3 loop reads CATGLAGENIQYF. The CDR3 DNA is TGTGCCACCGGACTAGCGGGAGAGAACATTCAGTACTTC.

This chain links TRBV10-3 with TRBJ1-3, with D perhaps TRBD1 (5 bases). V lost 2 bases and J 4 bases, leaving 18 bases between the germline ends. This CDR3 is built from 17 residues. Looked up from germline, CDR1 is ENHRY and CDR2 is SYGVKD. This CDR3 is CAISERGVSTAGNTIYF. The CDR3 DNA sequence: TGTGCCATCAGTGAGCGGGGGGTCAGCACTGCAGGAAACACCATATATTTT.

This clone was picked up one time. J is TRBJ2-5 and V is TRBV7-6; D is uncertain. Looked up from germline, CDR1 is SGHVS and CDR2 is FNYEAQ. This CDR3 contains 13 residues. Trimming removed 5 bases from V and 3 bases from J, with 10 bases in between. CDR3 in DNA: TGTGCCAGCAGCCTAACCAATAAAGAGACCCAGTACTTC. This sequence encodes CASSLTNKETQYF. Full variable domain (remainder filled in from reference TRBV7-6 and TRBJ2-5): GAGVSQSPRYKVTKRGQDVALRCDPISGHVSLYWYRQALGQGPEFLTYFNYEAQQDKSGLPNDRFSAERPEGSISTLTIQRTEQRDSAMYRCASSLTNKETQYFGPGTRLLVL.

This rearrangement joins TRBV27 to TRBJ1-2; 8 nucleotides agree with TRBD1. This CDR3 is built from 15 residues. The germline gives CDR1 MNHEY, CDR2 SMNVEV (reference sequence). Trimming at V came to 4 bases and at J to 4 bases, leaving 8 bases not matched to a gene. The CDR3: CASSSRDRRPYGYTF. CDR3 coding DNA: TGTGCCAGCAGTTCCCGGGACAGGAGACCCTATGGCTACACCTTC.

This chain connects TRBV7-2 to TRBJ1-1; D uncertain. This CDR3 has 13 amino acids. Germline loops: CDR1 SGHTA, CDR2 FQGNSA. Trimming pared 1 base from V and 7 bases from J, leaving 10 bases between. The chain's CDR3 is CASSLGRTVEAFF. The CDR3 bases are TGTGCCAGCAGCTTAGGGAGAACAGTTGAAGCTTTCTTT.

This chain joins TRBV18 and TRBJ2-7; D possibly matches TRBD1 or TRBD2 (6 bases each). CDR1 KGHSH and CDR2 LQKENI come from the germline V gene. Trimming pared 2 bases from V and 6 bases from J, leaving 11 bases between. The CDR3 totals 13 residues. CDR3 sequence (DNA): TGTGCCAGCTCACCAGGAACGGGGGCCGAGCAGTACTTC. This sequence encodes CASSPGTGAEQYF. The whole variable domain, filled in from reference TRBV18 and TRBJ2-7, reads NAGVMQNPRHLVRRRGQEARLRCSPMKGHSHVYWYRQLPEEGLKFMVYLQKENIIDESGMPKERFSAEFPKEGPSILRIQQVVRGDSAAYFCASSPGTGAEQYFGPGTRLTVT.

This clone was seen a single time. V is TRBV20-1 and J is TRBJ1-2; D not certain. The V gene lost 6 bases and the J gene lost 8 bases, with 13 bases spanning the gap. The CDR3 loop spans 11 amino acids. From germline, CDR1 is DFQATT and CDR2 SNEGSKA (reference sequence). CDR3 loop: CSAPGLLGYTF. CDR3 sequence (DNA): TGCAGTGCCCCCGGTTTATTGGGCTACACCTTC.

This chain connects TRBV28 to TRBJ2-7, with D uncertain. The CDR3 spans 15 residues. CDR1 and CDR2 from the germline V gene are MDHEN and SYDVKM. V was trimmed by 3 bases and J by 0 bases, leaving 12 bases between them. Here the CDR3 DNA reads TGTGCCAGCAGTTTTAACCCTCCGAGCTCCTACGAGCAGTACTTC. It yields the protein CASSFNPPSSYEQYF.

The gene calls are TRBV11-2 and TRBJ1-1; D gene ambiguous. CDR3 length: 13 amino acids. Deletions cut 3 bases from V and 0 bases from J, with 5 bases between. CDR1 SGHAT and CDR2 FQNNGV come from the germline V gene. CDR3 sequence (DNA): TGTGCCAGCAGCTTTGAAATGAACACTGAAGCTTTCTTT. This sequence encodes CASSFEMNTEAFF.

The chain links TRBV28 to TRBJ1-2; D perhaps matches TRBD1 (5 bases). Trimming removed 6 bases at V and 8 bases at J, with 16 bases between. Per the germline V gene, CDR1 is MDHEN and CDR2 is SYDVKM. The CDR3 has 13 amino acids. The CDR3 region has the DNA TGTGCCAGCAGCCGGGACCGAGCTTTGGGCTACACCTTC. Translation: CASSRDRALGYTF.

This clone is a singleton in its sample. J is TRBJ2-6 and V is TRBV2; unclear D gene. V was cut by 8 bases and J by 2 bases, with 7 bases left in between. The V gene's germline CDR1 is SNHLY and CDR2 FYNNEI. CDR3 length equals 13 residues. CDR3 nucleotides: TGTGCCAGCCTCGGGCCTGGGGCCAACGTCCTGACTTTC. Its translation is CASLGPGANVLTF.

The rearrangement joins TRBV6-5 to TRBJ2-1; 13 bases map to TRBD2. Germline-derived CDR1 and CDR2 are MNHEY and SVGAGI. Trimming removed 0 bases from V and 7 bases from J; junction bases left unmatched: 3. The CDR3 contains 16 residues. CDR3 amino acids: CASSYSLAGGRNEQFF. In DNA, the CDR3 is TGTGCCAGCAGTTACTCACTAGCGGGAGGGCGAAATGAGCAGTTCTTC.

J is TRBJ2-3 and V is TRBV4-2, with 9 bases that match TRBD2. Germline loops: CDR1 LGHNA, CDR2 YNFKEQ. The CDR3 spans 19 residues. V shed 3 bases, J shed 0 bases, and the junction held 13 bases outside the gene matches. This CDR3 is CASSHVTLGTSSSTDTQYF. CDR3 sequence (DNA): TGTGCCAGCAGCCATGTTACCCTTGGGACTAGCAGTAGCACAGATACGCAGTATTTT.

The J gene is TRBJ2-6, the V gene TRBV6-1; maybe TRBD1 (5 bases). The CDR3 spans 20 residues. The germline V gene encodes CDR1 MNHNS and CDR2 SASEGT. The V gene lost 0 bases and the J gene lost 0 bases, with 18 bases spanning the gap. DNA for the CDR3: TGTGCCAGCAGTGAAGCGATCTTGGCAGGGTCTTTCTCTGGGGCCAACGTCCTGACTTTC. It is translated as CASSEAILAGSFSGANVLTF.

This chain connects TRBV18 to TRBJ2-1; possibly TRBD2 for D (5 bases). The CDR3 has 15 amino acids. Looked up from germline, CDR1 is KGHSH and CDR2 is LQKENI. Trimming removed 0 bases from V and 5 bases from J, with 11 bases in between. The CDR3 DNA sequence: TGTGCCAGCTCACCACCGGCTAGCCGCCACAATGAGCAGTTCTTC. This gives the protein CASSPPASRHNEQFF.

The CDR3 here is CSVGTGVKATDTQYF. In DNA form, the CDR3 reads TGCAGCGTTGGGACAGGGGTTAAGGCAACAGATACGCAGTATTTT. The rearrangement uses TRBV29-1 and TRBJ2-3, with 9 bases fitting TRBD1. The J segment lost 3 bases and the V segment lost 4 bases, leaving 8 bases of the junction unmatched. Germline V gives CDR1 SQVTM, CDR2 ANQGSEA. The CDR3 is 15 amino acids.

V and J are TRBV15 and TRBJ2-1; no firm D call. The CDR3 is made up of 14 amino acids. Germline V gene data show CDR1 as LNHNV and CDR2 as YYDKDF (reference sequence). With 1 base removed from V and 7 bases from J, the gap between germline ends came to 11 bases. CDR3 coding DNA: TGTGCCACCAGCAGAGGGCTCCCACAGAATGAGCAGTTCTTC. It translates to CATSRGLPQNEQFF.

The DNA for the CDR3 is TGTGCCAGCAGCTTGGGGCTCGGGGGGGTTTCCTACGAGCAGTACTTC. Protein product: CASSLGLGGVSYEQYF. The chain employs TRBV5-6 and TRBJ2-7, with 8 bases identical to TRBD2. Losses at the gene ends were 0 bases for V and 1 base for J; bases not matched to a gene: 6. CDR1 and CDR2 (germline): SGHDT, YYEEEE. The CDR3 consists of 16 residues.

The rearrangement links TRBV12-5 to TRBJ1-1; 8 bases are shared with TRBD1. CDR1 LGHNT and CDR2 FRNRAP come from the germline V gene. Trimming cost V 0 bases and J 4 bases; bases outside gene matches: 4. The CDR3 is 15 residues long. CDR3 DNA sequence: TGTGCTAGTGGTTTGGTCCGGACAGGGACCACTGAAGCTTTCTTT. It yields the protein CASGLVRTGTTEAFF. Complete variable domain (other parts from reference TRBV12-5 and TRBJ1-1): DARVTQTPRHKVTEMGQEVTMRCQPILGHNTVFWYRQTMMQGLELLAYFRNRAPLDDSGMPKDRFSAEMPDATLATLKIQPSEPRDSAVYFCASGLVRTGTTEAFFGQGTRLTVV.

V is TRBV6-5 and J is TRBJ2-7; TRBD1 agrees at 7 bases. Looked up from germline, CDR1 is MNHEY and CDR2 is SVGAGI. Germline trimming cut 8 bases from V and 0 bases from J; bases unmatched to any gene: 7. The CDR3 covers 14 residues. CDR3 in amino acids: CASRGQVSSYEQYF. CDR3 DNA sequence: TGTGCCAGCCGAGGACAGGTTAGCTCCTACGAGCAGTACTTC.

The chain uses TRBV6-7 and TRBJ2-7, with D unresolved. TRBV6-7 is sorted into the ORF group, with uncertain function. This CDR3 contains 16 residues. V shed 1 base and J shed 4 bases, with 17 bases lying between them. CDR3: CASSYLPMGKCYEQYF. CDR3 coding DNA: TGTGCCAGCAGTTACTTACCGATGGGGAAGTGTTACGAGCAGTACTTC.

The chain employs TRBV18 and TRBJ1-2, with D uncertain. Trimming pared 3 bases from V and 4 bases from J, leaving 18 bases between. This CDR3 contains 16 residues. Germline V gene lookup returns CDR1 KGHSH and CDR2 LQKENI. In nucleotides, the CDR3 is TGTGCCAGCTCACCTATGGACGGCGCCGCCTTCTATGGCTACACCTTC. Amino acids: CASSPMDGAAFYGYTF.

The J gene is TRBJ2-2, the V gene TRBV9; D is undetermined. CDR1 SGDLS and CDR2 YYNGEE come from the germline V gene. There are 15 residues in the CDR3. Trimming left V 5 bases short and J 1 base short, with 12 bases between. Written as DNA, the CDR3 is TGTGCCAGCAGTACGTTCGACCTGAACACCGGGGAGCTGTTTTTT. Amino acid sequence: CASSTFDLNTGELFF.

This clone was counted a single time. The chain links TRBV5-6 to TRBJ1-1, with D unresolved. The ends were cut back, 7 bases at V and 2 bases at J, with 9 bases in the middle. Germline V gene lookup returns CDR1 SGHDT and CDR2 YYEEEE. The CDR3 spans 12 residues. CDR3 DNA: TGTGCCAGCGGAGAGGGCAACACTGAAGCTTTCTTT. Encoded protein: CASGEGNTEAFF.

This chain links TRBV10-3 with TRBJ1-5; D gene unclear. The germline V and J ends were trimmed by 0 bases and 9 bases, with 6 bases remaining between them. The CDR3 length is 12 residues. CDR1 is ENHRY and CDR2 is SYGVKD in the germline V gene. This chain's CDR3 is CAISESWGPQHF. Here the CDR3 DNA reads TGTGCCATCAGTGAGTCGTGGGGGCCCCAGCATTTT.

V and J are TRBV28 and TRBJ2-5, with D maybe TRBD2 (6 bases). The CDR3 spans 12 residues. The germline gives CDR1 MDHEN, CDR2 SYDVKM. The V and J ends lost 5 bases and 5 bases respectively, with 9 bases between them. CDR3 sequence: CASSVGRETQYF. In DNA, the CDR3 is TGTGCCAGCAGTGTGGGGAGGGAGACCCAGTACTTC.

The CDR3 DNA sequence: TGTGCCAGCCAGGGACGGGAGGCTTCCAACGGGTACGTGTTTTTT. Protein sequence: CASQGREASNGYVFF. This chain uses TRBV19 with TRBJ1-4; D might be TRBD1 (5 bases). This CDR3 has 15 amino acids. V was pared by 9 bases and J by 15 bases, with 29 bases between. CDR1 LNHDA and CDR2 SQIVND come from the germline V gene (reference sequence).

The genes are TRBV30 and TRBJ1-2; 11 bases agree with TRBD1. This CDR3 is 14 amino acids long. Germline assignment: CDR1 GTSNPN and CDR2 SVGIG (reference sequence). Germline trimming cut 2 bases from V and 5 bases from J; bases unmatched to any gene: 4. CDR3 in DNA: TGTGCCTGGAGTAAGGACAGGGGGCTATATGGCTACACCTTC. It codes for CAWSKDRGLYGYTF.

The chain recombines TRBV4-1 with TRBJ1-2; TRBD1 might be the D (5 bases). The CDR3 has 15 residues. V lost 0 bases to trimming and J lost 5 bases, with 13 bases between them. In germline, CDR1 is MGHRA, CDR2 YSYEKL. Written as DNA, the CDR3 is TGCGCCAGCAGCCAAGATGGGACGAGCCGATATGGCTACACCTTC. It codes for CASSQDGTSRYGYTF.

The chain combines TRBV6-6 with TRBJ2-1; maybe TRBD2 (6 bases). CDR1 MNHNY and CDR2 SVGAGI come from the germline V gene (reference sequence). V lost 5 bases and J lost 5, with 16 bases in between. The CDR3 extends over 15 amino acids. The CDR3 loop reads CASSKGTLLDNEQFF. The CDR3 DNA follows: TGTGCCAGCAGTAAAGGGACTCTCCTTGACAATGAGCAGTTCTTC.

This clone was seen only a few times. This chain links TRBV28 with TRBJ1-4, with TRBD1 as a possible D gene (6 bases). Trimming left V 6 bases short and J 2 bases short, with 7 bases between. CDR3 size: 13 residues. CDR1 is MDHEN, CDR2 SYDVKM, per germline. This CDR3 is CASRQGTNEKLFF. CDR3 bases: TGTGCCAGCAGACAGGGCACTAATGAAAAACTGTTTTTT.

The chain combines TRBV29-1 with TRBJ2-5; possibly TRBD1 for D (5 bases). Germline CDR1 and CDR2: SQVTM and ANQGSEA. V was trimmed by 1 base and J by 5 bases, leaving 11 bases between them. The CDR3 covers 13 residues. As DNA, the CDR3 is TGCAGCGTTGAAGTCCTATCAGGGGAGACCCAGTACTTC. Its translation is CSVEVLSGETQYF.